The 27 T cell receptor beta chains below were found in one sample sequenced in a study of shared clonotypes between healthy human individuals. CD8 cells regarded as naive lacked CD45RO, were positively chosen for CCR7, and omitted terminally differentiated effector memory CD45RA+ cells. The method was immunoSEQ multiplex PCR; TCRdb's version includes in-frame clones alone and lacks a portion of them. This sample has 1.5 million to 2.5 million clones, with about 95% found just once. The sample consisted of naive CD8+ T cells sorted from blood. The receptors come from a man aged 18-30 years in good health.

The chain couples TRBV6-5 to TRBJ2-1; a possible D gene is TRBD2 (5 bases). Germline lookup yields CDR1 MNHEY and CDR2 SVGAGI. CDR3 length: 14 residues. Trimming took 4 bases from V and 3 from J, leaving 10 bases between them. The CDR3 DNA reads TGTGCCAGCAGTTTGTCGGGGATCTACAATGAGCAGTTCTTC. Its protein is CASSLSGIYNEQFF.

A remark on this clone: Other nucleotide sequences from this sample produce the same CDR3. The chain combines TRBV19 with TRBJ1-1; no clear D gene. The germline V gene has CDR1 LNHDA and CDR2 SQIVND (reference sequence). The V end lost 3 bases, the J end lost 1 base, and 9 bases lay between the germline ends. The CDR3 is made up of 14 amino acids. The CDR3 reads CASSIDGGNTEAFF. The DNA for the CDR3 is TGTGCCAGTAGTATTGATGGAGGGAACACTGAAGCTTTCTTT.

This clone was detected only once. The identical CDR3 is also encoded by other nucleotide sequences in the sample. This chain uses TRBV27 with TRBJ2-2; D unresolved. This CDR3 is built from 14 residues. Deletions cut 0 bases from V and 4 bases from J, with 6 bases between. Germline assignment: CDR1 MNHEY and CDR2 SMNVEV (reference sequence). The CDR3 region is CASSLSRGTGELFF. CDR3 bases: TGTGCCAGCAGTTTATCACGCGGCACCGGGGAGCTGTTTTTT.

The chain links TRBV2 to TRBJ1-2, with 9 bases fitting TRBD1. CDR1 is SNHLY, CDR2 FYNNEI, per germline. The V gene end was trimmed by 8 bases and the J gene end by 8 bases; junction bases not matched to a gene: 12. The CDR3 has 14 residues. CDR3 nucleotides: TGTGCCAGCCAAGGGGGGACAGGGTATCGCGGCTACACCTTC. Residues: CASQGGTGYRGYTF. Complete variable domain (other parts from reference TRBV2 and TRBJ1-2): EPEVTQTPSHQVTQMGQEVILRCVPISNHLYFYWYRQILGQKVEFLVSFYNNEISEKSEIFDDQFSVERPDGSNFTLKIRSTKLEDSAMYFCASQGGTGYRGYTFGSGTRLTVV.

About this clone itself: At one boundary the junction diverges from the germline segment, which might be a read error. V gene TRBV30 combines with J gene TRBJ1-6, with D hard to call. The CDR3 loop spans 12 amino acids. CDR1 is GTSNPN, CDR2 SVGIG, per germline (reference sequence). CDR3 DNA sequence: TGTGCTTGGAGCTCCTATAATTCACCCCTCCACTTT. Amino acid sequence: CAWSSYNSPLHF.

The sample holds one count of this clone. This rearrangement joins TRBV4-3 to TRBJ1-6; the D gene is possibly TRBD1 (5 bases). The CDR3 covers 20 residues. Trimming removed 0 bases from V and 1 base from J, with 19 bases in between. Per the germline V gene, CDR1 is LGHNA and CDR2 is YSLEER. As DNA, the CDR3 is TGCGCCAGCAGCCAAGAAATTGCGGTAGAAGGGGCGTCCTATAATTCACCCCTCCACTTT. Encoded protein: CASSQEIAVEGASYNSPLHF.

The gene calls are TRBV6-1 and TRBJ1-2; tentative D call: TRBD1 (6 bases). Germline V gene sequence: CDR1 MNHNS, CDR2 SASEGT. V lost 7 bases and J 4 bases, leaving 19 bases between the germline ends. This CDR3 is built from 15 residues. The CDR3 DNA reads as TGTGCCAGCAACACAGCTTCAGGAGGGGGCTATGGCTACACCTTC. Translation: CASNTASGGGYGYTF.

This chain connects TRBV18 to TRBJ2-7, with D hard to call. Germline loops: CDR1 KGHSH, CDR2 LQKENI. The CDR3 sequence is 12 residues long. Trimming removed 2 bases at V and 0 bases at J, with 2 bases between. The CDR3 is CASSPFSYEQYF. CDR3 DNA sequence: TGTGCCAGCTCACCATTCTCCTACGAGCAGTACTTC.

The chain employs TRBV7-9 and TRBJ1-1; D ambiguous. The CDR3 covers 14 residues. The germline V gene encodes CDR1 SEHNR and CDR2 FQNEAQ (reference sequence). Trimming stripped 1 base from V and 1 base from J, with 7 bases between. The CDR3, as DNA: TGTGCCAGCAGCTTAGGGTCAGCGAACACTGAAGCTTTCTTT. Translation gives CASSLGSANTEAFF.

V is TRBV28 and J is TRBJ2-7; D is tentatively TRBD1 or TRBD2 (6 bases each). Germline V gene lookup returns CDR1 MDHEN and CDR2 SYDVKM. This CDR3 has 14 amino acids. Between the trimmed V and J ends, which lost 7 bases and 2 bases, there was a span of 15 bases. The CDR3 DNA follows: TGTGCCAGCACCCCGGAGGGGGACACCTACGAGCAGTACTTC. Encoded protein: CASTPEGDTYEQYF.

This clone was detected once. In DNA, the CDR3 is TGTGCCAGCAGCTTAGAACAGTTTGGGACCCAGTACTTC. Encoded protein: CASSLEQFGTQYF. The chain joins TRBV7-9 to TRBJ2-5; no reliable D call. Germline V CDR1 and CDR2: SEHNR, FQNEAQ (reference sequence). V was clipped by 1 base and J by 7 bases, with 10 bases between them. This CDR3 spans 13 amino acids.

This clone appeared a single time. J is TRBJ1-2 and V is TRBV2; TRBD1 matches at 7 bases. V lost 7 bases, J lost 1 base, and 12 bases stayed unmatched. Germline V gene lookup returns CDR1 SNHLY and CDR2 FYNNEI. CDR3 length: 16 amino acids. The CDR3 region is CASILDRLSNNYGYTF. The CDR3 nucleotides are TGTGCCAGCATCTTGGACAGGTTATCTAATAACTATGGCTACACCTTC.

This clone was seen only a few times. Distinct nucleotide sequences in the sample also encode this CDR3. The V gene is TRBV27, the J gene TRBJ1-2, with 8 bases lining up with TRBD1. This CDR3 has 14 residues. The V gene end was trimmed by 6 bases and the J gene end by 0 bases; junction bases not matched to a gene: 3. In germline, CDR1 is MNHEY, CDR2 SMNVEV (reference sequence). CDR3 in amino acids: CASSLTGANYGYTF. The CDR3 DNA sequence: TGTGCCAGCAGCCTGACAGGGGCTAACTATGGCTACACCTTC.

The gene calls are TRBV5-1 and TRBJ2-1, with 8 nucleotides matching TRBD1. Germline loops: CDR1 SGHRS, CDR2 YFSETQ. There are 16 residues in the CDR3. After removal of 4 bases from V and 0 bases from J, the junction contained 6 bases not matched to a gene. The CDR3 DNA is TGCGCCAGCAGCCCGGGACAGGCGAGCTCCTACAATGAGCAGTTCTTC. Protein product: CASSPGQASSYNEQFF.

The V gene is TRBV7-9, the J gene TRBJ2-7; TRBD2 agrees at 16 bases. The germline V gene encodes CDR1 SEHNR and CDR2 FQNEAQ (reference sequence). CDR3 length equals 19 residues. V shed 5 bases and J 2 bases; nucleotides not matched to a gene: 12. The CDR3 DNA reads as TGTGCCAGCAGCACCCTGGGACTAGCGGGGGGGAATAGGACCTACGAGCAGTACTTC. This translates into CASSTLGLAGGNRTYEQYF. The full variable domain, with the rest looked up from reference TRBV7-9 and TRBJ2-7, is DTGVSQNPRHKITKRGQNVTFRCDPISEHNRLYWYRQTLGQGPEFLTYFQNEAQLEKSRLLSDRFSAERPKGSFSTLEIQRTEQGDSAMYLCASSTLGLAGGNRTYEQYFGPGTRLTVT.

This clone showed up just a few times. Other DNA variants within this sample encode the same CDR3. The V gene is TRBV27, the J gene TRBJ2-7; 11 nucleotides agree with TRBD2. The CDR3 sequence is 14 residues long. CDR1 MNHEY and CDR2 SMNVEV come from the germline V gene (reference sequence). J was trimmed by 3 bases and V by 5 bases; bases with no gene match: 3. Here the CDR3 reads CASSPGTSGYEQYF. In DNA, the CDR3 is TGTGCCAGCAGTCCCGGGACTAGCGGCTACGAGCAGTACTTC.

The gene calls are TRBV4-2 and TRBJ2-3; TRBD2 matches 12 bases. This CDR3 is built from 17 residues. Trimming took 1 base from V and 2 from J; bases not matched to a gene: 4. Germline CDR1 LGHNA, CDR2 YNFKEQ. CDR3 amino acids: CASSQAGLAGPTDTQYF. The CDR3 DNA is TGTGCCAGCAGCCAAGCCGGACTAGCGGGGCCCACAGATACGCAGTATTTT.

CDR3 amino acids: CASSLTTGGNTEAFF. In DNA form, the CDR3 reads TGCGCCAGCAGCTTGACAACAGGGGGGAACACTGAAGCTTTCTTT. V is TRBV5-1 and J is TRBJ1-1; 8 bases agree with TRBD1. V lost 1 base, J lost 1 base, and 3 bases stayed unmatched. The CDR3 has 15 amino acids. Germline CDR1 reads SGHRS; CDR2 reads YFSETQ.

This chain connects TRBV7-6 to TRBJ2-2; no reliable D call. The V end lost 5 bases, the J end lost 6 bases, and 10 bases lay between the germline ends. Germline values: CDR1 SGHVS, CDR2 FNYEAQ. The CDR3 extends over 13 amino acids. For the CDR3, the DNA is TGTGCCAGCAGCCCGTTAGTTTCCGGGGAGCTGTTTTTT. It encodes CASSPLVSGELFF.

This chain joins TRBV7-8 and TRBJ1-1; D is ambiguous. V was pared by 0 bases and J by 3 bases, with 8 bases between. The CDR3 has 14 residues. Looked up from germline, CDR1 is SGHVS and CDR2 is FQNEAQ. The CDR3 sequence is CASSLAGWDTEAFF. The CDR3, as DNA: TGTGCCAGCAGCTTAGCTGGATGGGACACTGAAGCTTTCTTT.

A single count supports this clone. V and J are TRBV5-6 and TRBJ1-6; TRBD1 is a possible D gene (6 bases). The CDR3 consists of 15 residues. Germline V gives CDR1 SGHDT, CDR2 YYEEEE. Trimming removed 4 bases from V and 9 bases from J, with 17 bases in between. CDR3 sequence: CASSLAGATVSPLHF. The CDR3 DNA reads as TGTGCCAGCAGCCTGGCGGGGGCGACCGTTTCACCCCTCCACTTT.

The rearrangement joins TRBV7-8 to TRBJ2-5; possible D gene TRBD1, 6 bases. Matching the DNA end better, TRBJ2-7 makes the J call doubtful. Germline CDR1 and CDR2: SGHVS and FQNEAQ. The CDR3 length is 15 residues. For the CDR3, the DNA is TGTGCCAGCAGTTCGCCCCAGGACAGTACCTACGAGCAGTACTTC. The encoded protein is CASSSPQDSTYEQYF.

The genes are TRBV6-5 and TRBJ1-1, with D perhaps TRBD1 (5 bases). Trimming removed 0 bases from V and 7 bases from J, with 15 bases in between. CDR3 length equals 15 residues. Germline loops: CDR1 MNHEY, CDR2 SVGAGI. The CDR3 DNA reads TGTGCCAGCAGTTACTCCCTCGGGGGGTGGAGTGAAGCTTTCTTT. This gives the protein CASSYSLGGWSEAFF.

This chain links TRBV11-2 with TRBJ2-7; TRBD1 is a possible D gene (6 bases). Germline V lookup: CDR1 SGHAT, CDR2 FQNNGV. V gave up 5 bases and J gave up 4 bases, with 15 bases separating them. This CDR3 has 14 residues. The CDR3 nucleotides are TGTGCCAGCAGCCTGACAGGCTCGGGGTACGAGCAGTACTTC. Translation: CASSLTGSGYEQYF.

The chain employs TRBV6-5 and TRBJ1-2; D might be TRBD1 (5 bases). Germline V CDR1 and CDR2: MNHEY, SVGAGI. V lost 0 bases and J 6 bases, leaving 14 bases between the germline ends. This CDR3 comprises 15 residues. CDR3 in amino acids: CASSYSSGGLDGYTF. CDR3 nucleotides: TGTGCCAGCAGTTACTCATCGGGGGGTCTAGATGGCTACACCTTC.

This sequence joins TRBV6-1 and TRBJ2-7; D gene ambiguous. CDR3 size: 14 residues. The germline V gene encodes CDR1 MNHNS and CDR2 SASEGT. Trimming took off 2 bases at V and 2 bases at J, with 10 bases between the two ends. CDR3 sequence reads: CASSELAGAYEQYF. CDR3 nucleotides: TGTGCCAGCAGTGAACTCGCTGGTGCCTACGAGCAGTACTTC.

The chain carries TRBV4-3 and TRBJ2-3, with TRBD2 matching 9 bases. Germline CDR1 and CDR2: LGHNA and YSLEER. CDR3 length equals 17 residues. With 0 bases clipped from V and 4 bases from J, the junction kept 8 bases outside the gene matches. Written as DNA, the CDR3 is TGCGCCAGCAGCCAAGAGTCTTGGCGGGAGGGCTCAGATACGCAGTATTTT. Its translation: CASSQESWREGSDTQYF.